The entry that follows covers one T cell receptor (beta chain) sequence. Its specific antigen is unknown. Base qualities are not provided; no much larger clone lies one nucleotide away. TCRbeta CDR3 regions were amplified from genomic DNA by means of the immunoSEQ Assay, a bias-controlled multiplex PCR. From the authors' description of their analysis: Nucleated cell counts per sample were estimated from amplification of reference gene primers within the assay. Sequence reads were collapsed and filtered to measure the absolute abundance of every unique TCRbeta CDR3 rearrangement. For each sample, productive Simpson clonality was calculated as the square root of Simpson's diversity index across productive rearrangements. Drawn from immuneACCESS, this table holds only the in-frame rearrangements with V and J called that TCRdb kept. Clones are partly lost; checked studies trace under half to an unresolved V gene and leave the rest unexplained. Clonal size and the V and J genes are those of that table, whereas D and trimming came from the DNA. The sample has some 120,000 clones on record, about 80% of them singletons. About 15% of the sample is taken by the ten largest.

The data belong to a study of blood T cell repertoires in COVID-19 (dated by TCRdb to 2020 to 2022). Regarding the complete study: Samples from collaborators originated in the United States, Italy and Spain and spanned both the acute and convalescent phases of COVID-19. The material from the prospective study consisted of cDNA or gDNA derived from T cells, B-cell-depleted T cells, or PBMCs. Subjects who had been exposed to COVID-19, were actively infected with it, or had recovered from it provided the deeply sampled blood TCRbeta repertoires that made up the dataset. The repertoires were made available in a free public database intended to serve as a resource for research on the immune response to SARS-CoV-2. The samples were drawn from the first 160 participants of the ongoing ImmuneRACE study and from 950 to 1,500 subjects provided by 6 global collaborators. The sample metadata nearly always contained a de-identified subject ID, COVID-19 status, age in years and sex. Where HLA class I and class II types were available, the types were taken from metadata supplied by the sample provider, not from assay-based typing.

The investigation overall reported the following: Clinical and demographic metadata were provided uncurated, with the amount varying by source and participant.

Whole blood was collected in K2EDTA tubes by collaborating institutions according to the institutions' own protocols. For TCRbeta analysis, collaborators shipped samples in one of three forms: frozen whole blood, isolated PBMCs, or DNA extracted from either of those sample types. From the germline V gene (reference sequence), CDR1 is LNHDA and CDR2 is SQIVND. The CDR3, from cysteine to phenylalanine, totals 16 residues. Solely the CDR3 DNA is kept, with 48 bases framed from the first base. Trimming at the junction amounts to 7 bases on V and 3 bases on J, and the germline ends lie 19 bases apart. The sequenced material came from peripheral blood. Rearrangement joined TRBV19 to TRBJ1-5, with no confidently assigned D gene. This sequence originates from a woman aged 45 to 65 with acute or convalescent COVID-19. The CDR3 protein is CASNYRAPTFNQPQHF. The DNA sequence is TGTGCCAGTAATTACAGAGCACCAACCTTCAATCAGCCCCAGCATTTT.